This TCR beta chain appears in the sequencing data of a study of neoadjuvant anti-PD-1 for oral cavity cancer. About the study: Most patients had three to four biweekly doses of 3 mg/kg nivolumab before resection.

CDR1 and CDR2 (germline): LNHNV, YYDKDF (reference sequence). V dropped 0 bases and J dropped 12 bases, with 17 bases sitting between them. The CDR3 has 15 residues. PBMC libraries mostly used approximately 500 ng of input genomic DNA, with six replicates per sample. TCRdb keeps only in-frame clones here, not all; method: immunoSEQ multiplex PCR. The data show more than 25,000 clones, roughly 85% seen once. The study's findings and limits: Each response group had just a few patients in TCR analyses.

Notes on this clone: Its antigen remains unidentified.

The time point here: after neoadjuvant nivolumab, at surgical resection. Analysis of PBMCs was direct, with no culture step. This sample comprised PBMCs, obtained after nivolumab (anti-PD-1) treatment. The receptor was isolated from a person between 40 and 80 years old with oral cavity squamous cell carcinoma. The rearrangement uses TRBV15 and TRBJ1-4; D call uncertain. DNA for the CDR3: TGTGCCACCAGCAGAGAGAGGCGGCCGGAGGGCGAACTGTTTTTT. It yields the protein CATSRERRPEGELFF.